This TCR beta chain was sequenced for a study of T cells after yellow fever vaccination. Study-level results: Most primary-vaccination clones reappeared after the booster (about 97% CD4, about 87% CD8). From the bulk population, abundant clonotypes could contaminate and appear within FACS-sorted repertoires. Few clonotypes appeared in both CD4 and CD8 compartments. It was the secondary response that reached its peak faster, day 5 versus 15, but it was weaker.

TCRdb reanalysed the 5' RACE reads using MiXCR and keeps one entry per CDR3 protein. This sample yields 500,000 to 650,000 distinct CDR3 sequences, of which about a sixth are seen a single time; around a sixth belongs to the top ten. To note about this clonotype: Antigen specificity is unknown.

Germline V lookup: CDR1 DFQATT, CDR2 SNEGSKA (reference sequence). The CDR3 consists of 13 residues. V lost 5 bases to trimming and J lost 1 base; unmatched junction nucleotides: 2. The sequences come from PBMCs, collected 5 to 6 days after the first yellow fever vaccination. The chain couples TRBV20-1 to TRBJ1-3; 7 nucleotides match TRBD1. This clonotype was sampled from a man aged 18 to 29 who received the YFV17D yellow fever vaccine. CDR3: CSALDRSGNTIYF. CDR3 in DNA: TGCAGTGCTTTGGACAGGTCTGGAAACACCATATATTTT.